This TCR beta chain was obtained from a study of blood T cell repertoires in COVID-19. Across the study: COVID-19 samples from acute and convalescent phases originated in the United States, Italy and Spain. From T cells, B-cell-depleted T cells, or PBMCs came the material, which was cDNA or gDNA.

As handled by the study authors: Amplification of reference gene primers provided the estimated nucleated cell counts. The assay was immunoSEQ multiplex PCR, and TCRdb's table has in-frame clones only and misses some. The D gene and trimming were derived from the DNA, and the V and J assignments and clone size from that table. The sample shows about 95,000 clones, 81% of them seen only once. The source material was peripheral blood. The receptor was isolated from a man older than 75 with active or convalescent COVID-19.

The CDR3: CASSQSPDRGEQYF. CDR3 DNA: TGCGCCAGCAGCCAAAGCCCTGACAGGGGCGAGCAGTACTTC. The V and J genes are TRBV10-1 and TRBJ2-7; 8 bases agree with TRBD1. CDR3 length: 14 residues. CDR1 and CDR2 (germline): WNHNN, SYGVQD (reference sequence). Trimming removed 6 bases from V and 6 bases from J; junction bases left unmatched: 10.